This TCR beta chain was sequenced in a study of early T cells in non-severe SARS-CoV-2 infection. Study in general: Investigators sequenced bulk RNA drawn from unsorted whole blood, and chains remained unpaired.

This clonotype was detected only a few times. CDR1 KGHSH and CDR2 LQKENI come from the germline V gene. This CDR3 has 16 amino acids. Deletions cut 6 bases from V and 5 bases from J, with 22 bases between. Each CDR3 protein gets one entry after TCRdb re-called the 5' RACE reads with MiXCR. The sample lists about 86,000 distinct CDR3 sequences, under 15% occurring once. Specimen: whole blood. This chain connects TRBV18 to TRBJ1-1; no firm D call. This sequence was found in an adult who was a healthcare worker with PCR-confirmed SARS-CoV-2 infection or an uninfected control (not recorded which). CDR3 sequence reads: CASSPAIWAEGTEAFF. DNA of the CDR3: TGTGCCAGCTCCCCGGCGATCTGGGCTGAGGGTACTGAAGCTTTCTTT.